These T cell receptor beta chains were read from a single sample in a study of Tregs in tolerant kidney transplant recipients. Assay: immunoSEQ multiplex PCR; the TCRdb copy retains only in-frame clones and omits some. Here the sample spans 100,000 to 120,000 clones, around 90% being singletons. Material: CD4+ T cells from blood, obtained before the transplant. The source is a human donor who received a combined kidney and bone marrow transplant. Each CDR3 is given with its conserved first and last residue. D genes are given only for firm matches. Rows may omit the clone size; those that give it use once, few, many or a size class.

abundance,d_gene,j_gene,v_gene,CDR3aa,CDR3nt
NA,TRBD1,TRBJ2-2,TRBV7-2,CASSPDRENTGELFF,TGTGCCAGCAGCCCTGACAGGGAAAACACCGGGGAGCTGTTTTTT
NA,NA,TRBJ1-2,TRBV5-5,CASSYREKGYTF,TGTGCCAGCAGCTACAGAGAGAAAGGCTACACCTTC
NA,NA,TRBJ2-3,TRBV5-1,CASSATGTDTQYF,TGCGCCAGCAGCGCGACAGGCACAGATACGCAGTATTTT
once,NA,TRBJ2-3,TRBV2,CASSFNQNTDTQYF,TGTGCCAGCAGTTTTAACCAGAACACAGATACGCAGTATTTT
NA,NA,TRBJ2-7,TRBV7-2,CASQQAYEQYF,TGTGCCTCCCAACAAGCCTACGAGCAGTACTTC
NA,NA,TRBJ2-1,TRBV28,CASSFSSGAGPGGNEQFF,TGTGCCAGCAGTTTTTCCTCCGGGGCGGGACCCGGGGGCAATGAGCAGTTCTTC
once,NA,TRBJ2-1,TRBV6-5,CASRYGGSSYNEQFF,TGTGCCAGCAGGTATGGGGGGAGCTCCTACAATGAGCAGTTCTTC
NA,NA,TRBJ1-5,TRBV6-1,CASSESGGNQPQHF,TGTGCCAGCAGTGAAAGCGGGGGCAATCAGCCCCAGCATTTT
NA,NA,TRBJ2-7,TRBV19,CASKGTMGSYEQYF,TGTGCCAGTAAAGGGACAATGGGCTCCTACGAGCAGTACTTC
once,NA,TRBJ2-1,TRBV10-3,CAISESENEQFF,TGTGCCATCAGTGAGTCGGAGAATGAGCAGTTCTTC
NA,NA,TRBJ1-5,TRBV6-5,CASSPQIRPQHF,TGTGCCAGCAGTCCCCAGATTCGGCCCCAGCATTTT
once,NA,TRBJ1-2,TRBV10-3,CAISGQAMGGYTF,TGTGCCATCAGTGGACAGGCGATGGGAGGCTACACCTTC
NA,NA,TRBJ1-1,TRBV6-4,CASRQGKGEAFF,TGTGCCAGCAGACAGGGAAAGGGTGAAGCTTTCTTT
NA,NA,TRBJ1-3,TRBV19,CASSISNSQIYF,TGTGCCAGTAGTATTTCGAACAGTCAAATATATTTT
NA,TRBD1,TRBJ1-2,TRBV7-8,CASSYKAVTGAYYGYTF,TGTGCCAGCAGCTATAAGGCGGTTACAGGGGCATACTATGGCTACACCTTC
once,TRBD1,TRBJ1-1,TRBV5-1,CASSSDRGSMNTEAFF,TGCGCCAGCAGCTCCGACAGGGGGTCCATGAACACTGAAGCTTTCTTT
NA,NA,TRBJ1-6,TRBV6-5,CASRGPYNSPLHF,TGTGCCAGCAGGGGCCCCTATAATTCACCCCTCCACTTT
NA,NA,TRBJ2-7,TRBV20-1,CSGQLSYEQYF,TGCAGTGGACAACTCTCCTACGAGCAGTACTTC
NA,NA,TRBJ2-7,TRBV11-2,CASSLDRAGGHYEQYF,TGTGCCAGCAGCTTAGATCGTGCAGGGGGGCACTACGAGCAGTACTTC
NA,NA,TRBJ2-7,TRBV15,CATSRGARRGLNF,TGTGCCACCAGCAGAGGGGCCAGGAGGGGGCTGAACTTC
few,NA,TRBJ2-2,TRBV10-3,CAISDPNRGGELFF,TGTGCCATCAGTGATCCGAACCGGGGCGGGGAGCTGTTTTTT
once,NA,TRBJ1-2,TRBV28,CASSTLTFGYTF,TGTGCCAGCAGTACGTTGACATTTGGCTACACCTTC
NA,TRBD2,TRBJ2-2,TRBV7-2,CASSRLATGELFF,TGTGCCAGCAGCCGACTAGCTACCGGGGAGCTGTTTTTT
NA,NA,TRBJ2-7,TRBV25-1,CASSDLVRGYYEQYF,TGTGCCAGCAGTGATCTCGTAAGGGGCTACTACGAGCAGTACTTC
NA,TRBD1,TRBJ1-2,TRBV15,CATSRARQGGYTF,TGTGCCACCAGCAGAGCCAGACAGGGCGGCTACACCTTC
NA,TRBD1,TRBJ1-5,TRBV19,CASSIVQGAGQPQHF,TGTGCCAGTAGTATTGTTCAGGGGGCCGGACAGCCCCAGCATTTT
NA,NA,TRBJ2-1,TRBV28,CASSPQRVTYNEQFF,TGTGCCAGCAGTCCGCAGCGGGTCACCTACAATGAGCAGTTCTTC
NA,NA,TRBJ2-1,TRBV4-1,CASSQVSTDGGNEQFF,TGCGCCAGCAGCCAAGTTTCAACGGACGGGGGCAATGAGCAGTTCTTC
NA,NA,TRBJ1-5,TRBV7-2,CASSTGQSNQPQHF,TGTGCCAGCAGCACCGGACAAAGCAATCAGCCCCAGCATTTT
NA,NA,TRBJ2-7,TRBV19,CASSRLRDAISYEQYF,TGTGCCAGTAGTCGACTTCGGGATGCTATATCCTACGAGCAGTACTTC
NA,TRBD1,TRBJ1-2,TRBV6-1,CASSVLTGNYGYTF,TGTGCCAGCAGTGTCTTGACAGGGAACTATGGCTACACCTTC
NA,NA,TRBJ1-4,TRBV7-8,CASSLGGEEKLFF,TGTGCCAGCAGCTTAGGTGGGGAGGAAAAACTGTTTTTT
few,TRBD1,TRBJ2-7,TRBV5-1,CASSWTGRDEQYF,TGCGCCAGCAGCTGGACAGGGCGAGACGAGCAGTACTTC
NA,NA,TRBJ2-6,TRBV4-1,CASSHLLRRASGANVLTF,TGCGCCAGCAGCCATCTCTTGCGCAGGGCGTCTGGGGCCAACGTCCTGACTTTC
NA,TRBD1,TRBJ2-7,TRBV19,CASSPVGQGAYEQYF,TGTGCCAGTAGTCCCGTCGGACAGGGAGCCTACGAGCAGTACTTC
once,NA,TRBJ1-2,TRBV6-6,CASSYRTDGYTF,TGTGCCAGCAGTTACCGGACAGATGGCTACACCTTC
NA,TRBD1,TRBJ1-1,TRBV10-3,CATHRGEDTEAFF,TGTGCCACCCACAGGGGTGAGGACACTGAAGCTTTCTTT